This T cell receptor (beta chain) was observed in a study of T cell changes during pregnancy in multiple sclerosis. Only one count was recorded for this clone. Measured with immunoSEQ multiplex PCR; TCRdb has only the in-frame clones, and not every one. The table lists fewer than 60,000 clones, over 90% of them singletons, with over 4.5% in the top ten. Looked up from germline, CDR1 is MNHNS and CDR2 is SASEGT. Unmatched junction bases numbered 6, after V lost 4 bases and J lost 6 bases. CDR3 length: 15 amino acids. The TCR was taken from a female donor with multiple sclerosis, enrolled in a pregnancy study. The chain carries TRBV6-1 and TRBJ2-3, with TRBD2 matching over 11 bases. Material: CD8+ T cells from peripheral blood mononuclear cells, obtained in the first trimester of pregnancy. The DNA for the CDR3 is TGTGCCAGCAGTGTACTAGCGGGAGTAGGCGATACGCAGTATTTT. As protein: CASSVLAGVGDTQYF.